This T cell receptor (beta chain) was observed in a study of beta chain features in type 1 diabetes. Regarding the study as a whole: Possible PCR preference for shorter templates applied equally to patients and controls. TCRB CDR3s from Type 1 diabetes patients were moderately but significantly shorter in all four CD4+ subsets.

Donors contributed one heparinised blood draw apiece, averaging roughly 100 mL. Purities in excess of 95% were seen in all sorted populations. CDR3 length: 12 amino acids. The J segment lost 5 bases and the V segment lost 10 bases, leaving 6 bases of the junction unmatched. Germline V gene data show CDR1 as SEHNR and CDR2 as FQNEAQ (reference sequence). The sequenced template was cDNA made from the entire isolated RNA. Clones were read by immunoSEQ multiplex PCR, and TCRdb kept only the in-frame ones, dropping some. The table lists fewer than 300,000 clones, roughly 20% of them singletons, with 0.028% in the top ten. Comment on this clone: Its antigen is undetermined.

Sequenced input: naive CD4+ T cells from blood. The chain links TRBV7-9 to TRBJ1-1; 8 bases map to TRBD1. The TCR sequence derives from a woman between 35 and 50 years old with type 1 diabetes. The CDR3 here is CAINRGGTEAFF. The CDR3 nucleotides are TGTGCCATCAACAGGGGGGGTACTGAAGCTTTCTTT.